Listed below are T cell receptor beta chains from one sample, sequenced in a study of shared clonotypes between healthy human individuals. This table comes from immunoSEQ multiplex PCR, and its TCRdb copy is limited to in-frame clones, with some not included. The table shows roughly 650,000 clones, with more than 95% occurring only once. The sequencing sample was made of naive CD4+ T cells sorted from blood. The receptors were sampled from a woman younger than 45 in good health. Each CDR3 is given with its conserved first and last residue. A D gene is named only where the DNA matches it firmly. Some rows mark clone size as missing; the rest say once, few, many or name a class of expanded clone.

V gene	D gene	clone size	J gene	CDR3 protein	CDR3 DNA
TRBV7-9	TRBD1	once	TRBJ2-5	CASSNTGDETQYF	TGTGCCAGCAGCAATACAGGGGACGAGACCCAGTACTTC
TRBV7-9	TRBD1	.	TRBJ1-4	CASSQTGTGVGGKLFF	TGTGCCAGCAGCCAGACTGGGACAGGGGTCGGGGGTAAACTGTTTTTT
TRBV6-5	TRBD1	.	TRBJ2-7	CATRTGTGYEQYF	TGTGCCACCCGGACCGGGACAGGCTACGAGCAGTACTTC
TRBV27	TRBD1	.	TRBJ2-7	CASRTGPGEQYF	TGTGCCAGCAGGACAGGGCCGGGGGAGCAGTACTTC
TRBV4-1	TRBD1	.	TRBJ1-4	CASSRTGTATNEKLFF	TGTGCCAGCAGCCGGACAGGGACCGCAACTAATGAAAAACTGTTTTTT
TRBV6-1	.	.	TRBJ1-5	CASSDYGTLFNQPQHF	TGTGCCAGCAGTGATTATGGAACCTTATTCAATCAGCCCCAGCATTTT
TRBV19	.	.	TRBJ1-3	CASSRTGGTIYF	TGTGCCAGTAGTAGGACCGGGGGCACCATATATTTT
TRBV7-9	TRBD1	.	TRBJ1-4	CASTNQGGQEKLFF	TGTGCCAGCACCAACCAGGGGGGCCAGGAAAAACTGTTTTTT
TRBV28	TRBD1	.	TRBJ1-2	CASSSRRTGRGYGYTF	TGTGCCAGCAGCTCCAGACGGACAGGGCGGGGGTATGGCTACACCTTC
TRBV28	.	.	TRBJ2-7	CASSLQGPPYEQYF	TGTGCCAGCAGCTTACAGGGACCGCCCTACGAGCAGTACTTC
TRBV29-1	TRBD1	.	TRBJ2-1	CSVIRQGNNEQFF	TGCAGCGTTATAAGACAGGGGAACAATGAGCAGTTCTTC
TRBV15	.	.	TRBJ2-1	CATSRDFRDAYNEQFF	TGTGCCACCAGCAGAGATTTCCGGGACGCCTACAATGAGCAGTTCTTC
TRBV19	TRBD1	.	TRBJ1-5	CASSIGTGAHQPQHF	TGTGCCAGTAGTATAGGGACAGGGGCCCATCAGCCCCAGCATTTT
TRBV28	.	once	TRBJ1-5	CASSFGNQPQHF	TGTGCCAGCAGTTTTGGAAATCAGCCCCAGCATTTT
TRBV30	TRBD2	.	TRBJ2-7	CASRCSSGTTYEQYF	TGTGCCTCCCGTTGTTCTAGCGGGACCACCTACGAGCAGTACTTC
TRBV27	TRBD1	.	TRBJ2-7	CASSHLLGDRGVSSYEQYF	TGTGCCAGCAGTCACTTATTAGGGGACAGGGGAGTGAGCTCCTACGAGCAGTACTTC
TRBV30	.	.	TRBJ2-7	CAWERGVSYEQYF	TGTGCCTGGGAGAGGGGAGTTTCCTACGAGCAGTACTTC
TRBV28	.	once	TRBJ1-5	CASSPGDTPNQPQHF	TGTGCCAGCAGTCCGGGCGACACCCCCAATCAGCCCCAGCATTTT
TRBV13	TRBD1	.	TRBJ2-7	CASSPPRGYEQYF	TGTGCCAGCAGCCCACCCAGGGGGTACGAGCAGTACTTC
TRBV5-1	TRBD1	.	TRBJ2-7	CASSYKAGTGTRWDYEQYF	TGCGCCAGCAGCTATAAGGCCGGGACAGGGACTCGGTGGGACTACGAGCAGTACTTC
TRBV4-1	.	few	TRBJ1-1	CASSREGSGTTEAFF	TGCGCCAGCAGCCGGGAGGGTTCGGGAACGACTGAAGCTTTCTTT
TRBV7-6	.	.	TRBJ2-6	CASSLAPRAGTQGANVLTF	TGTGCCAGCAGCTTAGCCCCCCGGGCAGGGACGCAGGGGGCCAACGTCCTGACTTTC
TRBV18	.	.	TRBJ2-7	CASSPQTGQDEQYF	TGTGCCAGCTCACCACAGACAGGTCAAGACGAGCAGTACTTC
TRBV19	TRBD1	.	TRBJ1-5	CASSAGIDRGTFSNQPQHF	TGTGCCAGTAGCGCCGGTATCGACAGGGGGACTTTTAGCAATCAGCCCCAGCATTTT
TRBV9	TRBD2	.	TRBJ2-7	CASSVSGRAGNEQYF	TGTGCCAGCAGCGTAAGCGGGAGGGCCGGTAACGAGCAGTACTTC
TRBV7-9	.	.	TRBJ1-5	CASSLGLGGQPQHF	TGTGCCAGCAGCTTGGGCCTGGGAGGGCAGCCCCAGCATTTT
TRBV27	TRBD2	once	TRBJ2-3	CASSQALAEDTQYF	TGTGCCAGCAGCCAGGCGCTAGCGGAAGATACGCAGTATTTT
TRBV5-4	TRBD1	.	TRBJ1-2	CASSPPDRGQGYTF	TGTGCCAGCAGCCCGCCGGACAGGGGGCAGGGCTACACCTTC
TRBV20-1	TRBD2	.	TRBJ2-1	CLAGGDEQFF	TGTTTAGCGGGAGGGGATGAGCAGTTCTTC
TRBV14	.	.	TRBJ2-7	CASSQSRMREQYF	TGTGCCAGCAGCCAATCGCGGATGAGGGAGCAGTACTTC
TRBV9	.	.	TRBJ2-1	CASSANSSSYNEQFF	TGTGCCAGCAGCGCCAACTCTAGCTCCTACAATGAGCAGTTCTTC
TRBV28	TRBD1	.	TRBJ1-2	CASSSPDRASGYTF	TGTGCCAGCAGTTCCCCGGACAGGGCCTCTGGCTACACCTTC
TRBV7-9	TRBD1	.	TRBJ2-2	CASSLKGTGETGELFF	TGTGCCAGCAGCTTAAAAGGGACAGGGGAAACCGGGGAGCTGTTTTTT
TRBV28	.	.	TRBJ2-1	CASSPLRWDSYNEQFF	TGTGCCAGCAGTCCTTTGCGGTGGGACTCCTACAATGAGCAGTTCTTC
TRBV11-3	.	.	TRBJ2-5	CASSLGPLREQYF	TGTGCCAGCAGCTTAGGCCCGCTCCGTGAGCAGTACTTC
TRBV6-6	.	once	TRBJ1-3	CASSYRQGAGNTIYF	TGTGCCAGCAGTTACCGTCAAGGAGCTGGAAACACCATATATTTT
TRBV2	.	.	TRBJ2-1	CASRSDITSYNEQFF	TGTGCCAGCAGGTCCGATATTACATCCTACAATGAGCAGTTCTTC
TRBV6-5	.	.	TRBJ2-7	CASSYRGTGGGYEQYF	TGTGCCAGCAGTTATCGGGGGACAGGCGGGGGTTACGAGCAGTACTTC
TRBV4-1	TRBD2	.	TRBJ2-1	CASSQKAGVSEQFF	TGCGCCAGCAGCCAAAAGGCGGGAGTGAGTGAGCAGTTCTTC
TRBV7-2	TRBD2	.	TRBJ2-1	CASSYVAGGYSEQFF	TGTGCCAGCAGCTATGTAGCGGGGGGATACAGTGAGCAGTTCTTC